This T cell receptor beta chain is from a study of shared clonotypes between healthy human individuals. For the study at large: The cohort comprised a couple of women and a few men. Their ages spanned 18 to 49 years.

General study points: Rarefaction showed that sequencing of sorted subsets was incomplete (despite large depth). Some naive CD4 clonotypes, approximately 4.5%, turned up in common across several donors.

Per the study methods: Junction-only immunoSEQ sequences carried no quality scores, so filtering differed. Generated by immunoSEQ multiplex PCR, the TCRdb table keeps only in-frame clones and is missing some. V and J calls and clone size come straight from that table; D and trimming were deduced from the DNA. The table has 1.4 million or so clones, just under 99% seen once; the top ten hold around 0.38%. With regard to this clone: The antigen remains undetermined.

The source material was naive CD4+ T cells sorted from blood. Subset of the sample: CD45RA+ positively selected. The clonotype was recovered from a man between 25 and 39 years old in good health.

The CDR3 DNA reads as TGTGCCAGCAGCTTGCTGGTTGGGCGGGGGACGGGTGAGCAGTTCTTC. It yields the protein CASSLLVGRGTGEQFF. The rearrangement links TRBV5-5 to TRBJ2-1, with 7 bases aligning to TRBD2. The length of the CDR3 is 16 residues. The trim removed 1 base at V and 9 bases at J, leaving 13 bases unmatched. Germline V gene data show CDR1 as SGHKS and CDR2 as YYEKEE (reference sequence).